This TCR beta chain stems from a study of OX40 agonist ivuxolimab in advanced cancers. Study-level points and caveats: On average, a greater number of expanded clones characterised CD8+ T cells relative to CD4+. Which antigen the expanded peripheral T cells recognized is unknown. Dosing at 0.1 to 3.0 mg/kg was accompanied by clonal expansion of CD4+ and CD8+ blood T cells by week 6. Also showing low normalized T-cell clonal expansion were some of the nonresponders.

Some clones are missing from TCRdb's copy, which holds only in-frame ones; the method was immunoSEQ multiplex PCR. The sample includes roughly 80,000 clones, about 80% of them seen just once. With respect to this clone: Its antigen is still unknown.

After removal of 0 bases from V and 1 base from J, the junction contained 8 bases not matched to a gene. The V gene's germline CDR1 is SGHRS and CDR2 YFSETQ. This CDR3 contains 17 residues. The source of this sequence is an adult with an advanced solid tumor such as melanoma, head and neck, liver or kidney cancer. The chain combines TRBV5-1 with TRBJ2-3; 7 bases are a match to TRBD1. This specimen consisted of CD4+ or CD8+ T cells sorted from blood, obtained in a trial of the OX40 agonist ivuxolimab. The CDR3 reads CASSLAGPGTGTDTQYF. CDR3 sequence (DNA): TGCGCCAGCAGCTTGGCGGGGCCCGGGACAGGCACAGATACGCAGTATTTT.